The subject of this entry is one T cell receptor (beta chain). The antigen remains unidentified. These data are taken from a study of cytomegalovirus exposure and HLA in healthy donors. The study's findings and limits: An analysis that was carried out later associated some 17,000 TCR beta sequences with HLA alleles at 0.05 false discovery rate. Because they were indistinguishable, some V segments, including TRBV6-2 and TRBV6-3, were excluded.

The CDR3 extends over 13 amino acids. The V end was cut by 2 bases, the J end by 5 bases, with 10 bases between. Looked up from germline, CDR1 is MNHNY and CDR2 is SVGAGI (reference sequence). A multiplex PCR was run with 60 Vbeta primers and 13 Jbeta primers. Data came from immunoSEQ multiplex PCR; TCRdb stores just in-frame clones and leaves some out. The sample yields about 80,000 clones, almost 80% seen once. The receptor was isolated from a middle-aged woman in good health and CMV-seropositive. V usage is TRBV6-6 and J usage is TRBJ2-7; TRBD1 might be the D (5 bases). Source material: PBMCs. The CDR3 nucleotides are TGTGCCAGCAGTTACGGCAGGGTAAACGAGCAGTACTTC. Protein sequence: CASSYGRVNEQYF.